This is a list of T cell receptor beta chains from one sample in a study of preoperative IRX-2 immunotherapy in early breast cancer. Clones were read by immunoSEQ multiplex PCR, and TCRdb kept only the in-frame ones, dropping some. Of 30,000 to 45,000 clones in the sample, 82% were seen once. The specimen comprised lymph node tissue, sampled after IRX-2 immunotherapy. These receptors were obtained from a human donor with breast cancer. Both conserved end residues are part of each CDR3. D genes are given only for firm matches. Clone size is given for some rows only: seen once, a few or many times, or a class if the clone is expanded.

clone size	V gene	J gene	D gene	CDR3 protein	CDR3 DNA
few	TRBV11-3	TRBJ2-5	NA	CASSLAANPGQETQYF	TGTGCCAGCAGCTTGGCGGCAAATCCAGGCCAAGAGACCCAGTACTTC
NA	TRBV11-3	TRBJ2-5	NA	CASSYRADRETQYF	TGTGCCAGCAGCTACAGGGCGGACCGAGAGACCCAGTACTTC
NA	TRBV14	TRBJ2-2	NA	CASSQEFGNTGELFF	TGTGCCAGCAGCCAAGAGTTCGGTAACACCGGGGAGCTGTTTTTT
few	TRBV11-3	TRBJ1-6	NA	CASSLDLLSSYNSPLHF	TGTGCCAGCAGCTTGGATCTTCTGAGCTCCTATAATTCACCCCTCCACTTT
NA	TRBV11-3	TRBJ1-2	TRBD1	CASRPGTGTNYGYTF	TGTGCCAGCAGGCCCGGGACAGGGACGAACTATGGCTACACCTTC
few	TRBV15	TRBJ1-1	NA	CATSRDSVWSTEAFF	TGTGCCACCAGCAGAGATAGTGTCTGGAGTACTGAAGCTTTCTTT
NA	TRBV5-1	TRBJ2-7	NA	CASSFVNAGAYEQYF	TGCGCCAGCAGCTTTGTCAATGCAGGTGCCTACGAGCAGTACTTC
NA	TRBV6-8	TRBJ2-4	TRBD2	CASSVRGDRDIQYF	TGTGCCAGCAGTGTGCGGGGGGATCGGGACATTCAGTACTTC
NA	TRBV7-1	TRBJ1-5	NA	CASSLAGDQPQHF	TGTGCCAGCAGCTTAGCGGGGGATCAGCCCCAGCATTTT
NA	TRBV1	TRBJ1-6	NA	CASSQEARGQGPVPLHF	TGCGCCAGCAGCCAAGAGGCAAGGGGACAGGGCCCAGTCCCCCTCCACTTT
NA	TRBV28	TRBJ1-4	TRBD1	CASSSAQGGHEKLFF	TGTGCCAGCAGTTCAGCCCAGGGGGGTCATGAAAAACTGTTTTTT
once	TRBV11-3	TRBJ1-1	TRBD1	CASSLQGGGHEAFF	TGTGCCAGCAGCCTACAGGGGGGAGGTCATGAAGCTTTCTTT
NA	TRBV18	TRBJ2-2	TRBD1	CASSPTPSGTGRTGELFF	TGTGCCAGCTCACCAACTCCATCCGGGACAGGGCGGACCGGGGAGCTGTTTTTT
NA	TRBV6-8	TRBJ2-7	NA	CASEVRGGSYEQYF	TGTGCCAGCGAGGTACGAGGGGGTAGTTACGAGCAGTACTTC
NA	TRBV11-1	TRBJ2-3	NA	CASSLWGVLSTDTQYF	TGTGCCAGCAGCTTATGGGGGGTCCTGAGCACAGATACGCAGTATTTT
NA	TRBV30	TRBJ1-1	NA	CAWSEGGWTEAFF	TGTGCCTGGAGTGAGGGAGGGTGGACTGAAGCTTTCTTT
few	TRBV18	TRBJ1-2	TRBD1	CASSPQGGTANYGYTF	TGTGCCAGCTCACCCCAGGGGGGAACAGCGAACTATGGCTACACTTTC
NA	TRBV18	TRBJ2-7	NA	CASSRGALFEQYF	TGTGCCAGTTCACGTGGCGCACTGTTCGAGCAGTACTTC
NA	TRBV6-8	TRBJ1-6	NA	CASSNRGYNSPLHF	TGTGCCAGCAGCAACCGGGGTTACAATTCACCCCTCCACTTT
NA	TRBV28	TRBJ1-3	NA	CASSQSSGNTIYF	TGTGCCAGCAGCCAGAGCTCTGGAAACACCATATATTTT
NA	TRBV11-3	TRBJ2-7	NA	CASRSSPLAVYEQYF	TGTGCCAGCAGATCCTCACCGTTAGCGGTTTACGAGCAGTACTTC
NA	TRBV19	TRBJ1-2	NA	CASRVDNSYGYTF	TGTGCCAGTAGGGTGGACAACTCCTATGGCTACACCTTC
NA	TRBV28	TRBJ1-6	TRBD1	CASSPTDRNNSPLHF	TGTGCCAGCAGCCCAACGGACAGGAATAATTCACCCCTCCACTTT
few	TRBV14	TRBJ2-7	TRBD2	CASSQELAESYEQYF	TGTGCCAGCAGCCAAGAGCTAGCGGAATCCTACGAGCAGTACTTC
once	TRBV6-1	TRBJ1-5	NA	CASSEAGGLYQPQHF	TGTGCCAGCAGTGAAGCGGGGGGCTTATATCAGCCCCAGCATTTT
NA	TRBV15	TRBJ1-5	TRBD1	CATSRGRDSSNQPQHF	TGTGCCACCAGCAGGGGCCGGGACAGTTCCAATCAGCCCCAGCATTTT
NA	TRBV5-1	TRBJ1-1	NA	CASSLVAGTNTEAFF	TGCGCCAGCAGCTTGGTGGCAGGGACGAACACTGAAGCTTTCTTT
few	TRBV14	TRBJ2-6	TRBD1	CASSQGQGTGANVLTF	TGTGCCAGCAGCCAAGGACAGGGTACTGGGGCCAACGTCCTGACTTTC
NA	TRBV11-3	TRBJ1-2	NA	CASSRGQGRIDSGYTF	TGTGCCAGCAGCCGAGGGCAGGGGAGGATAGATAGTGGCTACACTTTC
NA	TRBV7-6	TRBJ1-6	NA	CASSLDAGRDNSPLHF	TGTGCCAGCAGCTTAGACGCCGGACGGGATAATTCACCCCTCCACTTT
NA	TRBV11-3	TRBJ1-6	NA	CASSLGGARTGSPLHF	TGTGCCAGCAGCTTAGGGGGGGCGCGGACTGGATCACCCCTCCACTTT
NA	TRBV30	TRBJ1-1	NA	CAWTHNRVSRTEAFF	TGTGCCTGGACCCATAACAGGGTTTCTCGCACTGAAGCTTTCTTT
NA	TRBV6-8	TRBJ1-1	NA	CASRNHGDVNTEAFF	TGTGCCAGCAGGAACCACGGGGACGTGAACACTGAAGCTTTCTTT
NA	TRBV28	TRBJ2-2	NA	CASRSFWGRPGTGELFF	TGTGCCAGCAGGAGCTTCTGGGGACGGCCGGGCACCGGGGAGCTGTTTTTT
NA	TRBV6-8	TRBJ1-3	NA	CASTRGGRRENTIYF	TGTGCCAGCACCCGTGGGGGCAGGAGAGAAAACACCATATATTTT
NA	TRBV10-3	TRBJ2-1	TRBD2	CAISESSGGALDEQFF	TGTGCCATCAGTGAGTCTAGCGGGGGGGCGTTGGATGAGCAGTTCTTC
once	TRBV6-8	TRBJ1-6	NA	CASTAESYSPLHF	TGTGCCAGCACGGCAGAGTCTTATTCACCCCTCCACTTT
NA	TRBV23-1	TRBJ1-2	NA	CASSQASGAGPNYGYTF	TGCGCCAGCAGCCAGGCCAGCGGGGCAGGGCCTAACTATGGCTACACCTTC
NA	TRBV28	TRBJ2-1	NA	CASSSSVPAGYNEQFF	TGTGCCAGCAGTTCCTCCGTGCCTGCCGGATACAATGAGCAGTTCTTC
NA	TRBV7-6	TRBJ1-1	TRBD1	CASSLGADRGTEAFF	TGTGCCAGCAGCTTAGGGGCGGACAGGGGAACTGAAGCTTTCTTT
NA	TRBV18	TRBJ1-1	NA	CASSPAGNTEAFF	TGTGCCAGCTCACCGGCAGGGAACACTGAAGCTTTCTTT
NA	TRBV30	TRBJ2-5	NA	CAWSVQKETQYF	TGTGCCTGGAGTGTACAAAAAGAGACCCAGTACTTC
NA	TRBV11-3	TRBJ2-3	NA	CASSRGGGTDTQYF	TGTGCCAGCAGCCGAGGGGGGGGTACAGATACGCAGTATTTT
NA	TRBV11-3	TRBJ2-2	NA	CASSLLDGNTGELFF	TGTGCCAGCAGCTTATTGGACGGGAACACCGGGGAGCTGTTTTTT
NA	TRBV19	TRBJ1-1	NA	CASSIRAMNTEAFF	TGTGCCAGTAGTATCAGAGCGATGAACACTGAAGCTTTCTTT
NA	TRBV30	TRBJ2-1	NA	CAWSIGAENEQFF	TGTGCCTGGAGTATAGGGGCGGAGAATGAGCAGTTCTTC
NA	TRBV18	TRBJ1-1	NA	CASSIHRDGNTEAFF	TGTGCCAGCTCAATTCATCGGGACGGGAACACTGAAGCTTTCTTT
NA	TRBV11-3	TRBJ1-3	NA	CASSFRARASGNTIYF	TGTGCCAGCAGCTTCCGGGCCCGCGCCTCTGGAAACACCATATATTTT
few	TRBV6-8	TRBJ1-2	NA	CASSYSRGVRGYTF	TGTGCCAGCAGTTATTCAAGGGGTGTACGAGGCTACACCTTC